Below are 26 T cell receptor beta chains sequenced from a single sample in a study of shared clonotypes between healthy human individuals. Profiled with immunoSEQ multiplex PCR; TCRdb holds only in-frame clones, not every one. This repertoire shows roughly 1,000,000 clones, around 82% found once; its top ten account for roughly 0.55%. Material for sequencing was memory CD4+ T cells from PBMCs. Specified subset: CD45RA-negative fraction. The receptors were gathered from a man between 18 and 35 years old in good health. Some clones in this sample may be carry-over from other donors' samples.

The CDR3, as DNA: TGTGCCAGCAGTGAATGGGAAGGGGGAATCTACGAGCAGTACTTC. Translation: CASSEWEGGIYEQYF. This sequence joins TRBV25-1 and TRBJ2-7, with a weak D call TRBD1 (6 bases). The V gene lost 1 base and the J gene lost 3 bases, with 13 bases spanning the gap. Germline V lookup: CDR1 MGHDK, CDR2 SYGVNS. CDR3 length: 15 residues.

The chain is built from TRBV28 and TRBJ2-3; no clear D gene. The CDR3 has 14 residues. The V end was cut by 6 bases, the J end by 0 bases, with 10 bases between. Looked up from germline, CDR1 is MDHEN and CDR2 is SYDVKM. CDR3 coding DNA: TGTGCCAGCAGCGGGCCGGACAGCACAGATACGCAGTATTTT. It yields the protein CASSGPDSTDTQYF.

This rearrangement joins TRBV10-3 to TRBJ2-1; D uncertain. CDR3 length: 12 residues. The V end was cut by 11 bases, the J end by 9 bases, with 17 bases between. Germline V gives CDR1 ENHRY, CDR2 SYGVKD. The CDR3 loop reads CASSPTIGEQFF. The CDR3 nucleotides are TGTGCCTCCAGCCCAACTATTGGTGAGCAGTTCTTC.

CDR3 DNA sequence: TGTGCCAGCAGCCACCTTAGGACAGGGGACAACAATCAGCCCCAGCATTTT. This gives the protein CASSHLRTGDNNQPQHF. The J gene is TRBJ1-5, the V gene TRBV14; 9 bases align to TRBD1. This CDR3 region has 17 residues. Germline V gene sequence: CDR1 SGHDN, CDR2 FVKESK. After removal of 3 bases from V and 3 bases from J, the junction contained 9 bases not matched to a gene.

The gene calls are TRBV11-2 and TRBJ1-1, with 8 bases identical to TRBD1. CDR3 length: 18 residues. Looked up from germline, CDR1 is SGHAT and CDR2 is FQNNGV. J gave up 5 bases and V 0 bases, and 14 bases lay outside the gene matches. The CDR3 region has the DNA TGTGCCAGCAGCTTAGATCTCGGACAGGGCCCCTCTATTACTGAAGCTTTCTTT. This gives the protein CASSLDLGQGPSITEAFF.

The V gene is TRBV7-7, the J gene TRBJ2-7; TRBD1 might be the D (6 bases). Looked up from germline, CDR1 is SSHAT and CDR2 is FNYEAQ (reference sequence). CDR3 length: 14 amino acids. Between the trimmed V and J ends, which lost 5 bases and 5 bases, there was a span of 16 bases. CDR3 DNA: TGTGCCAGCAGCCTCAGGGGAGACGGTGACGAGCAGTACTTC. Translated: CASSLRGDGDEQYF.

Worth noting for this clone: A read error is the likely source, as a far larger clone sits one nucleotide away. V and J are TRBV5-1 and TRBJ2-7, with 13 bases matching TRBD2. The CDR3 is made up of 18 amino acids. The V gene's germline CDR1 is SGHRS and CDR2 YFSETQ. The CDR3 loop is CASSLVATGTSGNYKQYF. Written as DNA, the CDR3 is TGCGCCAGCAGCTTGGTCGCGACCGGGACTAGCGGGAACTACAAGCAGTACTTC.

This clone has ten or more counts. The CDR3 is CASSESRQGNEQYF. In DNA form, the CDR3 reads TGTGCCAGCAGTGAGAGTCGACAGGGAAACGAGCAGTACTTC. J is TRBJ2-7 and V is TRBV2, with 7 bases matching TRBD1. Germline CDR1 is SNHLY and CDR2 is FYNNEI. The V and J ends lost 3 bases and 5 bases, in that order; junction bases with no gene match: 7. CDR3 length equals 14 residues.

This chain connects TRBV15 to TRBJ2-5; the D gene is possibly TRBD2 (5 bases). Germline V gene data show CDR1 as LNHNV and CDR2 as YYDKDF (reference sequence). The CDR3 contains 15 residues. The V end was cut by 0 bases, the J end by 2 bases, with 10 bases between. As DNA, the CDR3 is TGTGCCACCAGCAGAGATCGTCCGGGACAAGAGACCCAGTACTTC. Translating gives CATSRDRPGQETQYF.

This clone has ten or more counts. Here the CDR3 DNA reads TGTGCCAGCAGCTTAACAGGTTTGGAAAAACTGTTTTTT. Translating it yields CASSLTGLEKLFF. This chain connects TRBV7-9 to TRBJ1-4; tentative D call: TRBD1 (5 bases). V was cut by 2 bases and J by 8 bases, with 9 bases left in between. The germline CDR1 and CDR2 sequences are SEHNR and FQNEAQ (reference sequence). CDR3 length: 13 amino acids.

This chain uses TRBV5-6 with TRBJ2-2; no clear D gene. The CDR3 extends over 15 amino acids. Trimming shortened V by 4 bases and J by 0 bases, and 10 bases separated the two germline ends. Germline CDR1 and CDR2: SGHDT and YYEEEE. CDR3 residues: CASSPAVANTGELFF. The CDR3 DNA follows: TGTGCCAGCAGCCCGGCCGTCGCGAACACCGGGGAGCTGTTTTTT.

Only one count was recorded for this clone. The V and J genes are TRBV11-2 and TRBJ2-5; D is uncertain. The CDR3 covers 12 residues. Per the germline V gene, CDR1 is SGHAT and CDR2 is FQNNGV. The V gene lost 5 bases and the J gene lost 5 bases, with 9 bases spanning the gap. CDR3 DNA: TGTGCCAGCAGCCCTAATGGGGAGACCCAGTACTTC. Residues: CASSPNGETQYF.

The chain carries TRBV11-2 and TRBJ2-3, with D possibly being TRBD1 (6 bases). Germline-derived CDR1 and CDR2 are SGHAT and FQNNGV. The CDR3 covers 14 residues. Trimming left V 4 bases short and J 0 bases short, with 8 bases between. The CDR3 DNA is TGTGCCAGCAGCTGGACAGCTAGCACAGATACGCAGTATTTT. Amino acid sequence: CASSWTASTDTQYF.

This clone was seen only once. This sequence joins TRBV11-1 and TRBJ1-5, with D hard to call. V was trimmed by 1 base and J by 1 base, leaving 8 bases between them. This CDR3 is 15 amino acids long. Germline loops: CDR1 SGHAT, CDR2 FQDESV (reference sequence). The CDR3 loop is CASSLVPGSNQPQHF. CDR3 sequence (DNA): TGTGCCAGCAGCTTAGTTCCGGGGAGCAATCAGCCCCAGCATTTT.

In this sample, this clone turned up once. This chain links TRBV7-3 with TRBJ2-7, with D hard to call. Germline V gives CDR1 SGHTA, CDR2 FQGTGA. The CDR3 has 15 residues. V was trimmed by 2 bases and J by 2 bases, leaving 13 bases between them. The CDR3 reads CASSLGSTKTYEQYF. For the CDR3, the DNA is TGTGCCAGCAGCTTAGGGTCTACCAAGACCTACGAGCAGTACTTC.

This clone showed up just a few times. The chain links TRBV6-5 to TRBJ2-7; 8 nucleotides match TRBD1. The V segment lost 4 bases and the J segment 2 bases; nucleotides outside the gene matches: 4. Germline loops: CDR1 MNHEY, CDR2 SVGAGI. There are 14 residues in the CDR3. The CDR3 DNA is TGTGCCAGCAGTTTAGGGACAGGTCCCTACGAGCAGTACTTC. This sequence encodes CASSLGTGPYEQYF.

The genes are TRBV6-1 and TRBJ1-1; D is uncertain. Between the trimmed V and J ends, which lost 8 bases and 1 base, there was a span of 17 bases. CDR3 length equals 15 residues. CDR1 and CDR2 from the germline V gene are MNHNS and SASEGT. The CDR3 region has the DNA TGTGCCAGCCACGTACGTTCGGAGCGGAACACTGAAGCTTTCTTT. It codes for CASHVRSERNTEAFF.

V and J are TRBV2 and TRBJ2-1; D is ambiguous. V gave up 6 bases and J gave up 8 bases, with 17 bases separating them. The CDR3 loop spans 14 amino acids. In germline, CDR1 is SNHLY, CDR2 FYNNEI. CDR3 protein: CASRISSESDEQFF. The CDR3 bases are TGTGCCAGCAGGATCTCGTCCGAAAGCGATGAGCAGTTCTTC.

The chain links TRBV28 to TRBJ2-1, with 9 bases aligning to TRBD2. V dropped 7 bases and J dropped 7; count of bases not matched to a gene: 11. The CDR3 is made up of 15 amino acids. Germline V gives CDR1 MDHEN, CDR2 SYDVKM. CDR3 region: CASTHFSGRANEQFF. CDR3 nucleotides: TGTGCCAGCACCCACTTTAGCGGGAGAGCTAATGAGCAGTTCTTC.

This clone was counted only a few times. The chain links TRBV7-2 to TRBJ2-4; 7 bases line up with TRBD1. J lost 1 base, V lost 5 bases, and 8 bases had no gene match. In germline, CDR1 is SGHTA, CDR2 FQGNSA. The CDR3 length is 16 residues. CDR3 sequence (DNA): TGTGCCAGCAGCCTTACAGGGGCTATTGCCAAAAACATTCAGTACTTC. Translation: CASSLTGAIAKNIQYF.

The gene calls are TRBV6-1 and TRBJ1-5; D perhaps matches TRBD1 (6 bases). CDR1 and CDR2 from the germline V gene are MNHNS and SASEGT. V lost 6 bases and J lost 5, with 11 bases in between. The CDR3 runs 13 residues. The CDR3 nucleotides are TGTGCCAGCAGCAGGGACACGCATCAGCCCCAGCATTTT. Translating it yields CASSRDTHQPQHF.

The chain employs TRBV27 and TRBJ1-5, with D perhaps TRBD1 (5 bases). Deletions cut 5 bases from V and 7 bases from J, with 12 bases between. This CDR3 contains 13 residues. Germline CDR1 and CDR2: MNHEY and SMNVEV (reference sequence). Here the CDR3 reads CASSPQQVQPQHF. The DNA for the CDR3 is TGTGCCAGCAGTCCACAACAGGTCCAGCCCCAGCATTTT.

The chain carries TRBV5-1 and TRBJ2-2, with 12 bases matching TRBD2. V gave up 8 bases and J gave up 5 bases; unmatched junction bases: 7. CDR3 length equals 15 residues. CDR1 SGHRS and CDR2 YFSETQ come from the germline V gene. The CDR3 bases are TGCGCCAGTAAGCCCGGGACTAGCGGGACCGGGGAGCTGTTTTTT. Its protein product is CASKPGTSGTGELFF.

V is TRBV29-1 and J is TRBJ2-3; D gene unclear. CDR3 length: 13 residues. Germline-derived CDR1 and CDR2 are SQVTM and ANQGSEA. Trimming took 7 bases from V and 1 from J, leaving 12 bases between them. The CDR3 loop reads CSAPRPGTDTQYF. The CDR3 coding sequence is TGCAGCGCCCCCAGGCCGGGCACAGATACGCAGTATTTT.

The chain is built from TRBV28 and TRBJ2-3, with D possibly being TRBD1 (5 bases). The V end lost 3 bases, the J end lost 5 bases, and 15 bases lay between the germline ends. From germline, CDR1 is MDHEN and CDR2 SYDVKM. The length of the CDR3 is 15 residues. Here the CDR3 DNA reads TGTGCCAGCAGTTTTGTTCGACAGTTGATAGATACGCAGTATTTT. It yields the protein CASSFVRQLIDTQYF.

The chain links TRBV2 to TRBJ2-1; TRBD1 agrees at 8 bases. The CDR3 is made up of 14 amino acids. Germline loops: CDR1 SNHLY, CDR2 FYNNEI. Trimming removed 8 bases from V and 4 bases from J; junction bases left unmatched: 7. CDR3 coding DNA: TGTGCCAGCGACCCGGGACAGGCTTACAATGAGCAGTTCTTC. Protein sequence: CASDPGQAYNEQFF.